This TCR beta chain originates from a study of cytomegalovirus exposure and HLA in healthy donors (dated by TCRdb to 2017 to 2019). In the study overall: An earlier analysis of several hundred of the donors reported approximately 270 Gb of sequence data and 117 million unique TCR beta sequences from about 200 million T cells. Roughly 300 gigabases of sequencing data and tens of millions of unique TCR sequences made up an early release that covered approximately 700 HLA-typed donors. The genetic ancestry cluster associated with self-reported Caucasian donors included about 84% of the 300 to 450 genotyped donors. The study was designed to test whether signatures of past pathogen exposure could be identified by cataloging public T cell receptors. Using immunosequencing, the study profiled T cell repertoires from around 680 subjects and related those repertoires to cytomegalovirus serostatus. Along with the 666-subject first cohort, a separate validation cohort of over a hundred different subjects was used. High-throughput TCR immunosequencing, statistical association of individual TCRs with disease status, and machine learning were combined to predict cytomegalovirus infection status. To study patterns of TCR occurrence, a later analysis re-analyzed previously published TCR beta repertoires from 600 to 750 donors and added high-resolution HLA genotyping. In the later analysis, no new phenotypic data were used to find candidate immune exposures; instead, reliance was placed on TCR beta sequences and their occurrence across donors. An earlier analysis of around 640 of the donors used high-throughput TCR beta sequencing to judge whether each TCR beta V gene segment behaved as functional or pseudogenic. Donor age, sex, ethnicity and CMV serostatus were collected together with the repertoire data. A later genetic analysis took genome-wide SNP genotypes for about 55% of the 666 donors and used that subset as a discovery cohort. Every discovery cohort repertoire had been produced on one sequencing platform. Class I and class II HLA loci were covered by the typing at four-digit resolution. The number of typed donors differed by locus: about 620-640 for A, B, C, DRB1 and DQB1; approximately 530 for DQA1; 606 for DPA1; and 450 to 480 for DPB1. Four to six DR-DQ haplotypes were handled as single units for association and clustering, since linkage in the cohort was strong. Across under 500 genotyped donors of the cohort, an average of roughly 200,000 unique TCR beta nucleotide sequences per donor were sequenced, and about a sixth of those sequences were non-productive. General conclusions and limits of the study: The presence/absence analyses assumed that sequencing depth was roughly uniform across donors, and that assumption may not be true. The authors suggested that the approach could potentially be extended to other disease states and immunological phenotypes. A later analysis found that most CMV-associated TCR beta chains appeared HLA-restricted, with HLA associations seemingly driven largely by CMV exposure. Because HLA typing was missing for some donors at each locus, association tests included only the typed subset. A further reported finding was that TCR beta sequences accurately predicted the HLA-A and HLA-B alleles for most subjects in the first cohort. A cluster of highly shared sequence variants was judged likely to be a technical artifact of the sequencing pipeline. In the study, some 160 TCR beta chains were listed as associated with cytomegalovirus. In a later analysis, about 16,000 TCR beta sequences were associated with specific HLA alleles at a false discovery rate of 0.05. For the cohort, immune exposure information was limited to CMV serostatus. Compared with the roughly 710-donor mean, donors in an Asian-associated ancestry cluster had fewer N-insertions in productive TCRs, according to a later genetic analysis. A later analysis found that HLA-associated TCR beta chains were more clonally expanded and had lower generation probabilities than equally common non-associated chains. A later analysis reported that several top co-occurrence clusters appeared linked to parvovirus B19, influenza, CMV and Epstein-Barr virus. In vitro tests confirmed that a few of the cytomegalovirus-associated TCR beta chains recognize cytomegalovirus antigens. While some public TCRs were present in many individuals, most TCR sequences turned up only very rarely across donors. Some IMGT-functional V segments, including TRBV6-2 and TRBV6-3, could not be told apart with the 87-base-pair reads, so those segments were excluded. In a later analysis, TCR association rates were found to vary across HLA loci, with the most associated TCRs seen for DRB1 alleles and the fewest for HLA-C alleles. The classifier was reported to diagnose cytomegalovirus status with high specificity and sensitivity in both the original cohort and the validation cohort. Correlated functional status among segregating V segments might be attributable to linkage disequilibrium, but an unknown experimental factor could not be ruled out. In an earlier analysis of some 550 of the donors, most TCR beta V segments were observed in productive rearrangements about 87% or about 30% of the time, broadly matching IMGT annotations. V-gene and J-gene trimming of TCR beta chains was associated with a missense DCLRE1C variant in a later genetic analysis, and the association was replicated in an independent cohort. Assigning TCR associations to individual alleles was difficult when HLA alleles, especially DR and DQ, strongly co-occurred. In this cohort, only TCR beta chains were sequenced, and detectable features were limited by the absence of alpha or paired-chain data. The earlier analysis of 587 of the donors excluded 15 to 20 rarely observed V segments, including chromosome 9 orphons, because counts were too low.

To prepare the library, the immunoSEQ multiplex PCR assay was applied. A mixture of 60 forward primers for TCR Vbeta segments and 13 reverse primers for TCR Jbeta segments was used in the multiplex PCR. The CDR3 region of rearranged TCR beta genes was amplified from genomic DNA by a multiplex PCR assay. The Illumina HiSeq System was used to sequence the amplified TCR beta libraries as 87-base-pair reads. The original pipeline was this. In a later analysis, some 80 million unique TCR beta chains were counted across the 650 to 700 repertoires, and approximately 11 million of these chains were shared by at least two donors. Raw reads were error-corrected and collapsed into unique sequences by a nearest-neighbor algorithm in which closely related sequences were merged to remove PCR and sequencing errors. CDR3 sequences were aligned to IMGT reference sequences to assign V, D and J gene segments. For a sequence to be retained, a match of at least six nucleotides to both a V gene segment and a J gene segment was required. Rearrangements were called productive when the CDR3 lacked stop codons and stayed in frame with V and J; all others were non-productive. Following IMGT convention, CDR3 was defined as the stretch from the second conserved V-encoded cysteine to the conserved J-encoded phenylalanine. In an earlier analysis of 550 to 650 of the donors, sequences lacking an unambiguous match to a single V gene segment were excluded. In an earlier analysis of 587 of the donors, V segments were called functional above 56.7% productive rearrangements and were called segregating when the between-donor standard deviation exceeded 5%. A statistical classification framework was built for diagnosing cytomegalovirus status from the catalog of TCR beta chain sequences. V and J gene assignment, in a later analysis, came from comparing TCR nucleotide sequences with IMGT/GENE-DB human TR gene sequences. In a later analysis, CDR3 sequences and most-parsimonious VDJ recombination scenarios were assigned using the TCRdist pipeline. In a later analysis, each TCR beta chain was defined by its CDR3 amino acid sequence together with its V-gene family, and reads lacking a unique V-gene family were excluded. To address suspected cross-contamination and a sequencing artifact, a later analysis removed several hundred highly shared, low-generation-probability nucleotide sequences. A later analysis calculated a clonal expansion index for each public chain from normalized within-repertoire ranks of inferred template counts. In a later analysis, generation probabilities were computed with a VDJ recombination model fitted to out-of-frame rearrangements, and the resulting probabilities were checked against IGoR. A later analysis scored TCR-TCR, TCR-HLA and TCR-CMV co-occurrence with hypergeometric tests, applying a repertoire-size bias correction to TCR pairs. In a later analysis, false discovery rates were estimated by permuting HLA or CMV assignments 20 times. A later analysis grouped co-occurring TCRs with DBSCAN, adding TCRdist sequence similarity when clustering within HLA-allele-positive subsets. For co-occurrence clustering, repertoires with fewer than 30,000 or more than 120,000 public chains were excluded, along with five or six repertoires with anomalous nucleotide sharing. The table comes from immuneACCESS by way of TCRdb, which keeps in-frame sequences with V and J called. Part of the clones is missing from these tables; in studies checked, under half for an unresolved V gene and the rest for unknown reasons. The V and J calls and clone size were taken over from that table, and D and trimming were inferred from the DNA. The sample has about 180,000 clones on record, around 77% of them singletons. The biggest ten clones account for 2% to 2.5% of the sample.

In total, roughly 670 healthy bone marrow donors made up the cohort. Cohort members were all nominally healthy when sampled, although unrecorded immune exposures were likely present. The donor was CMV seronegative and was included in the group of several hundred seronegative cohort members. Each donor provided a peripheral blood sample, and peripheral blood mononuclear cells were used for TCR beta sequencing. The Qiagen DNeasy Blood Extraction Kit was used to extract genomic DNA from the blood cell samples. Counted from cysteine to phenylalanine, this CDR3 has 13 amino acids. Left in the record is the CDR3 DNA by itself, 39 bases read in frame from the first base. The germline V gene yields MDHEN for CDR1 and SYDVKM for CDR2. The junction carries 13 bases between V and J, which are trimmed by 3 bases and 8 bases respectively. Notes on this clone: The antigen it binds to is not known. Qualities for individual bases were not recorded, and no much larger clone is one base off.

The chain couples TRBV28 to TRBJ1-2; TRBD1 is a weak D gene call, 5 bases matching. The sequenced sample was PBMCs. The receptor's source is a man between 60 and 70 years old in good health and CMV-seronegative. The CDR3 corresponds to CASSFFRRGGYTF. Read as DNA, the sequence is TGTGCCAGCAGTTTTTTTCGGAGGGGAGGCTACACCTTC.